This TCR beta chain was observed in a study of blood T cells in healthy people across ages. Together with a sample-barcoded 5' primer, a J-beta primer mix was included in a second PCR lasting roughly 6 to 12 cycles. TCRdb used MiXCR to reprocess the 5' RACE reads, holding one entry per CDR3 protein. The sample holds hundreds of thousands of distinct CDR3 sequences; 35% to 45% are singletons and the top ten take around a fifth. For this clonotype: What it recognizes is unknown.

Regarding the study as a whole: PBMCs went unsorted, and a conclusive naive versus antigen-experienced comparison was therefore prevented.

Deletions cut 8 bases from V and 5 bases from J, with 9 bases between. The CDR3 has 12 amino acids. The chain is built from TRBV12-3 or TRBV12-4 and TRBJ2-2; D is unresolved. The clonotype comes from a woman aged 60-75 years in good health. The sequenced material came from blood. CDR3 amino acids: CASGRGTGELFF. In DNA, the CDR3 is TGTGCCAGCGGTCGAGGAACCGGGGAGCTGTTTTTT.